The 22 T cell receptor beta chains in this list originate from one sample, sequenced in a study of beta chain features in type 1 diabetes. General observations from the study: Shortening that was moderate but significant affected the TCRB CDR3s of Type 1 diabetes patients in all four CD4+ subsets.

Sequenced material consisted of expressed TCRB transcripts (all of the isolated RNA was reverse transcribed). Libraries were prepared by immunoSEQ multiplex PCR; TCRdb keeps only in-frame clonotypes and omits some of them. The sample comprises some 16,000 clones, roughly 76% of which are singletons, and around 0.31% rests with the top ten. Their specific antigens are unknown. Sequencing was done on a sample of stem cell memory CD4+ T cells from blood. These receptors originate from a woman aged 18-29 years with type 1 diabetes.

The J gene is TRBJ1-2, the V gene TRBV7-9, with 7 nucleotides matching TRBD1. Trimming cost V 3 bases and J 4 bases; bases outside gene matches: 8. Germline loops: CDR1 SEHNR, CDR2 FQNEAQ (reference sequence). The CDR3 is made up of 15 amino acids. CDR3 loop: CASSFSGGYGYGYTF. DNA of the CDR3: TGTGCCAGCAGCTTTTCAGGGGGTTACGGCTATGGCTACACCTTC.

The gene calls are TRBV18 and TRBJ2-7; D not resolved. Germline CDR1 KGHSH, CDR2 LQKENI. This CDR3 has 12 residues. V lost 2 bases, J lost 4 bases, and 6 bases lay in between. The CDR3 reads CASSPTEYEQYF. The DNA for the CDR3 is TGTGCCAGCTCACCAACAGAGTACGAGCAGTACTTC.

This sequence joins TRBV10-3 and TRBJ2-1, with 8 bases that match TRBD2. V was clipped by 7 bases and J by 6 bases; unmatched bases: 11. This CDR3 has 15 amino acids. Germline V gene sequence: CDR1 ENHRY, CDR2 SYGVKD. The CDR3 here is CAIIRGVTSANEQFF. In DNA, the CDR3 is TGTGCCATCATTAGGGGGGTGACTAGCGCCAATGAGCAGTTCTTC.

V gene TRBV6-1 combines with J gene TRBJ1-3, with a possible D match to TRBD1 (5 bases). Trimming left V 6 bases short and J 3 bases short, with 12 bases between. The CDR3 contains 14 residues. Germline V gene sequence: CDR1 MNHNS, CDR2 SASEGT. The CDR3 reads CASRQGVGGNTIYF. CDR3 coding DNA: TGTGCCAGCAGGCAAGGGGTCGGTGGAAACACCATATATTTT.

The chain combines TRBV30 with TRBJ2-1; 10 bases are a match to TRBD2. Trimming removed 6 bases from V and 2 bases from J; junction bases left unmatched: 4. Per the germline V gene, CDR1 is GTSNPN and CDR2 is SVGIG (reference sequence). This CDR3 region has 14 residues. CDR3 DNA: TGTGCCTGTCAAGGACTAGCGGCCTACAATGAGCAGTTCTTC. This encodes CACQGLAAYNEQFF.

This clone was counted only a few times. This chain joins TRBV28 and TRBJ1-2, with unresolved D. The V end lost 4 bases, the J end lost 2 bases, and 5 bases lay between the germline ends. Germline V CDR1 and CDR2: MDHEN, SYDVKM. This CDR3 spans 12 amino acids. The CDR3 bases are TGTGCCAGCAGTTCCCAAAACTATGGCTACACCTTC. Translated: CASSSQNYGYTF.

The CDR3 loop is CASSQDRGQGPQHF. The CDR3 nucleotides read TGTGCCAGCAGCCAAGACAGGGGGCAAGGCCCCCAGCATTTT. The V call is TRBV4-2, the J call TRBJ1-5, with 8 bases aligning to TRBD1. This CDR3 spans 14 amino acids. The V gene's germline CDR1 is LGHNA and CDR2 YNFKEQ. The V segment lost 0 bases and the J segment 10 bases; nucleotides outside the gene matches: 5.

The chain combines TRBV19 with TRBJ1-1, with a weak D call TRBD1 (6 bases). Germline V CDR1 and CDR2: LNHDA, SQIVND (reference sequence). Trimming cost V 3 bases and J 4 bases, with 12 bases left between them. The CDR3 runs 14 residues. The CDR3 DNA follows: TGTGCCAGTAGTATTCGGGGGGCGAGCACTGAAGCTTTCTTT. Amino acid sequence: CASSIRGASTEAFF. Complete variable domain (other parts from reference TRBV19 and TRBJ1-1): DGGITQSPKYLFRKEGQNVTLSCEQNLNHDAMYWYRQDPGQGLRLIYYSQIVNDFQKGDIAEGYSVSREKKESFPLTVTSAQKNPTAFYLCASSIRGASTEAFFGQGTRLTVV.

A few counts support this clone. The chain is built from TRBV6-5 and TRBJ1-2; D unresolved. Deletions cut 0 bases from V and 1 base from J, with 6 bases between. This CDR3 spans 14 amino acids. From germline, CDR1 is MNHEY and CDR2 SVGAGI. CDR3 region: CASSYSGSNYGYTF. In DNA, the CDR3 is TGTGCCAGCAGTTACTCGGGCAGTAACTATGGCTACACCTTC.

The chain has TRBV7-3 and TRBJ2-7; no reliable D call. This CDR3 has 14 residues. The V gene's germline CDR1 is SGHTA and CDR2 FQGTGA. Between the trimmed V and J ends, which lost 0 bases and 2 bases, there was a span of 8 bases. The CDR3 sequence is CASSLTAGPYEQYF. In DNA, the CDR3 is TGTGCCAGCAGCTTAACGGCTGGCCCCTACGAGCAGTACTTC. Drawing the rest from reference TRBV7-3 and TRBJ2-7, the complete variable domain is GAGVSQTPSNKVTEKGKYVELRCDPISGHTALYWYRQSLGQGPEFLIYFQGTGAADDSGLPNDRFFAVRPEGSVSTLKIQRTERGDSAVYLCASSLTAGPYEQYFGPGTRLTVT.

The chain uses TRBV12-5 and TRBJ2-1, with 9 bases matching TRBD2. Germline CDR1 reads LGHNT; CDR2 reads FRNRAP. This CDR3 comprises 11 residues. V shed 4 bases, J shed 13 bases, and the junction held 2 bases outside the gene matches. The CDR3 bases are TGTGCTAGTGGTTCCGGGACTAGCCAGTTCTTC. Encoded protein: CASGSGTSQFF.

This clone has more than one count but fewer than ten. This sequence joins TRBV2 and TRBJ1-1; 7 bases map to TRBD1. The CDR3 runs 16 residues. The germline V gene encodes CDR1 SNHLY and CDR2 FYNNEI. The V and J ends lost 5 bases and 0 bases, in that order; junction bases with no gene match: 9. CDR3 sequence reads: CASSRQPGQMNTEAFF. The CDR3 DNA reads TGTGCCAGCAGTCGGCAACCGGGACAGATGAACACTGAAGCTTTCTTT.

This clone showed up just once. The CDR3 coding sequence is TGTGCCAGCTCACCAGGGGGGAGTGGGGCCAACGTCCTGACTTTC. Translating it yields CASSPGGSGANVLTF. This chain joins TRBV18 and TRBJ2-6; perhaps TRBD2 as D (6 bases). The CDR3 extends over 15 amino acids. The germline V gene has CDR1 KGHSH and CDR2 LQKENI. Trimming cost V 2 bases and J 3 bases, with 8 bases left between them.

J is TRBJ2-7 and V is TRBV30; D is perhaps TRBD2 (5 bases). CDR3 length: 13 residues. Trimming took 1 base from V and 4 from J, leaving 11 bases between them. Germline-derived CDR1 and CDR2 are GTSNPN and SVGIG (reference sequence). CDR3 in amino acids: CAWSGRGVYEQYF. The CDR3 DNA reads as TGTGCCTGGAGTGGCCGGGGTGTGTACGAGCAGTACTTC.

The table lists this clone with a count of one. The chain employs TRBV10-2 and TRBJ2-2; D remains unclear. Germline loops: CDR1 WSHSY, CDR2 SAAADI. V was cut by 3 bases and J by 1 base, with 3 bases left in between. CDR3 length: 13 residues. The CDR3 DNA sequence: TGCGCCAGCAGTGACCTGAACACCGGGGAGCTGTTTTTT. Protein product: CASSDLNTGELFF.

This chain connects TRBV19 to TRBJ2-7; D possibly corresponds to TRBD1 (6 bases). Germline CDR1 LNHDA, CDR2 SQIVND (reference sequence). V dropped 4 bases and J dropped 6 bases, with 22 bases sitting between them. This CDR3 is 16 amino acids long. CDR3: CASSTPSWDTPREQYF. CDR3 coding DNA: TGTGCCAGTAGTACGCCTTCCTGGGACACCCCTCGCGAGCAGTACTTC.

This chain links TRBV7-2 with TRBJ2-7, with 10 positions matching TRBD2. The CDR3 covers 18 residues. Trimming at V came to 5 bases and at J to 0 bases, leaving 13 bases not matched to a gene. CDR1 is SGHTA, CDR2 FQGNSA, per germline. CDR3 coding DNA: TGTGCCAGCAGCAAGTACCCCCTTAGCGGGAGGAGCTCCTACGAGCAGTACTTC. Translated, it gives CASSKYPLSGRSSYEQYF.

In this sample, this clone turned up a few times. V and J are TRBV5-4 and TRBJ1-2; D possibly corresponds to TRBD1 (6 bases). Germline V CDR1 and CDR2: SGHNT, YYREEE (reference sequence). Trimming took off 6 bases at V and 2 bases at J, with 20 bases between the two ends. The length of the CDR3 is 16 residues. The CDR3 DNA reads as TGTGCCAGCACAAAGGCGGGGGAGGGGGGGAACTATGGCTACACCTTC. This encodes CASTKAGEGGNYGYTF.

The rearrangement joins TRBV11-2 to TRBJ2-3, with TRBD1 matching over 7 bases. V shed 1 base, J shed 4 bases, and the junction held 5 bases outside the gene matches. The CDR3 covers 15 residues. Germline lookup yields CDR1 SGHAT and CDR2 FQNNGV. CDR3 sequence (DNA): TGTGCCAGCAGCTTAGGACAGGGTGGTTCAGATACGCAGTATTTT. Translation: CASSLGQGGSDTQYF. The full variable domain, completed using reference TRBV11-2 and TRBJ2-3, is EAGVAQSPRYKIIEKRQSVAFWCNPISGHATLYWYQQILGQGPKLLIQFQNNGVVDDSQLPKDRFSAERLKGVDSTLKIQPAKLEDSAVYLCASSLGQGGSDTQYFGPGTRLTVL.

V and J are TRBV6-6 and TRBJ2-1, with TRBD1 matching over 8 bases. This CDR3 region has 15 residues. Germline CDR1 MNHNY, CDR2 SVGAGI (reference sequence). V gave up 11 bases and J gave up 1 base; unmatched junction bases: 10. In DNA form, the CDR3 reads TGTGCCGCAAGGGGGCAGGGGGCGTCCTACAATGAGCAGTTCTTC. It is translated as CAARGQGASYNEQFF.

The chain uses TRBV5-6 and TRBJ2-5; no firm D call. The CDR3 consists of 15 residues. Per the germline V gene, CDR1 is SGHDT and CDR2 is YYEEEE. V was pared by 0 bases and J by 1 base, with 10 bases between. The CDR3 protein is CASSLGHRIQETQYF. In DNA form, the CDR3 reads TGTGCCAGCAGCTTGGGACACAGAATCCAAGAGACCCAGTACTTC.

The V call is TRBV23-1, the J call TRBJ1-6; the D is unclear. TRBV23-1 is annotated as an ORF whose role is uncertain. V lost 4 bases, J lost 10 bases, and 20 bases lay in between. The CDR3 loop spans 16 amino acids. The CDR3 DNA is TGCGCCAGCAGTCTATCAGAGCGGGAGTGTCAATCACCCCTCCACTTT. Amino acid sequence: CASSLSERECQSPLHF.